The 15 T cell receptor beta chains below were found in one sample sequenced in a study of technical replicates of blood from several donors. TCRdb keeps only in-frame clones here, not all; method: immunoSEQ multiplex PCR. This table holds about 97,000 clones, around 96% found once. Sequenced material: T cells isolated from PBMCs. The receptors stem from a human donor in good health.

The rearrangement joins TRBV5-1 to TRBJ2-6; D may be TRBD1 (6 bases). The CDR3 sequence is 18 residues long. Germline-derived CDR1 and CDR2 are SGHRS and YFSETQ. The V gene lost 0 bases and the J gene lost 1 base, with 14 bases spanning the gap. The CDR3 nucleotides read TGCGCCAGCAGCTTGGCCGCAGGGGACCATTCTGGGGCCAACGTCCTGACTTTC. Translating it yields CASSLAAGDHSGANVLTF.

CDR3 DNA: TGTGCCAGCAGCTTAGAGTTGAGTAATGAGCAGTTCTTC. Its translation is CASSLELSNEQFF. This chain connects TRBV13 to TRBJ2-1, with no clear D. V was pared by 1 base and J by 7 bases, with 8 bases between. This CDR3 region has 13 residues. Germline V gene sequence: CDR1 PRHDT, CDR2 FYEKMQ (reference sequence).

This chain joins TRBV29-1 and TRBJ2-7; 7 bases agree with TRBD1. Germline assignment: CDR1 SQVTM and CDR2 ANQGSEA. The CDR3 is made up of 13 amino acids. J lost 2 bases, V lost 2 bases, and 3 bases had no gene match. The CDR3 sequence: CSVEPTGTYEQYF. Here the CDR3 DNA reads TGCAGCGTTGAACCGACAGGGACCTACGAGCAGTACTTC.

The CDR3 DNA reads TGTGCCAGCAGCTTAGGCCTCGAGACTAGCGGCCGCCGCGAGCAGTACTTC. Translated, it gives CASSLGLETSGRREQYF. The genes are TRBV13 and TRBJ2-7, with 9 bases matching TRBD2. This CDR3 has 17 residues. Germline CDR1 PRHDT, CDR2 FYEKMQ (reference sequence). V gave up 0 bases and J gave up 6 bases; unmatched junction bases: 12.

Comments on this clone: The same CDR3 can be traced to other DNA sequences in this sample. This chain connects TRBV6-1 to TRBJ1-2; D not resolved. Germline V gene lookup returns CDR1 MNHNS and CDR2 SASEGT. CDR3 size: 13 residues. V was pared by 5 bases and J by 0 bases, with 7 bases between. The CDR3 sequence: CASSPRANYGYTF. The DNA of the CDR3 is TGTGCCAGCAGTCCCCGAGCTAACTATGGCTACACCTTC.

CDR3 nucleotide sequence: TGTGCCAGCAGGCGTACAGGGTGGAACACTGAAGCTTTCTTT. Its translation is CASRRTGWNTEAFF. The V gene is TRBV27, the J gene TRBJ1-1; D is possibly TRBD1 (6 bases). The CDR3 extends over 14 amino acids. Germline values: CDR1 MNHEY, CDR2 SMNVEV (reference sequence). V shed 6 bases and J shed 1 base, with 12 bases lying between them.

The rearrangement joins TRBV2 to TRBJ2-5; no clear D. CDR3 length: 12 residues. V lost 6 bases to trimming and J lost 4 bases, with 9 bases between them. The germline gives CDR1 SNHLY, CDR2 FYNNEI. CDR3 DNA: TGTGCCAGCAGGTGGGCTTCAGAGACCCAGTACTTC. The encoded protein is CASRWASETQYF.

This chain joins TRBV5-1 and TRBJ2-1, with D possibly TRBD2 on 5 matching bases. V was trimmed by 7 bases and J by 1 base, leaving 15 bases between them. The germline gives CDR1 SGHRS, CDR2 YFSETQ. The CDR3 spans 15 residues. For the CDR3, the DNA is TGCGCCAGCGCTTTTAGGAGAGGGTCCTACAATGAGCAGTTCTTC. This translates into CASAFRRGSYNEQFF.

This CDR3 reads CASSQRTGDTGELFF. In nucleotides, the CDR3 is TGTGCCAGCAGCCAACGGACAGGGGATACCGGGGAGCTGTTTTTT. The genes are TRBV7-9 and TRBJ2-2; 9 nucleotides line up with TRBD1. The CDR3 has 15 amino acids. Germline trimming cut 5 bases from V and 5 bases from J; bases unmatched to any gene: 6. Germline CDR1 reads SEHNR; CDR2 reads FQNEAQ (reference sequence).

This chain connects TRBV7-8 to TRBJ2-1; TRBD2 matches 9 bases. J lost 2 bases, V lost 7 bases, and 3 bases had no gene match. The CDR3 consists of 14 residues. CDR1 is SGHVS and CDR2 is FQNEAQ in the germline V gene. Here the CDR3 reads CASTAGGTYNEQFF. In nucleotides, the CDR3 is TGTGCCAGCACGGCGGGAGGGACCTACAATGAGCAGTTCTTC.

As concerns this clone: A junction boundary mismatches the germline segment, possibly from a read error. This sample also contains other DNA sequences that code for the same CDR3. This rearrangement joins TRBV6-5 to TRBJ2-2, with a possible D match to TRBD2 (5 bases). Germline V gene data show CDR1 as MNHEY and CDR2 as SVGAGI. The CDR3 has 12 amino acids. In DNA, the CDR3 is TGTGCCAGCAGTTATTTATCCGGGGAACTGTTTTTT. As protein: CASSYLSGELFF.

In its sample, this clone was seen once. The gene calls are TRBV7-3 and TRBJ2-3; D is possibly TRBD2 (6 bases). CDR1 and CDR2 from the germline V gene are SGHTA and FQGTGA. The V gene lost 4 bases and the J gene lost 2 bases, with 10 bases spanning the gap. This CDR3 spans 14 amino acids. CDR3 in DNA: TGTGCCAGCAGCTCCGGGACTCACACAGATACGCAGTATTTT. It specifies CASSSGTHTDTQYF.

The genes are TRBV19 and TRBJ2-7; the D is unclear. V was clipped by 3 bases and J by 4 bases, with 7 bases between them. CDR1 is LNHDA and CDR2 is SQIVND in the germline V gene (reference sequence). This CDR3 region has 12 residues. DNA of the CDR3: TGTGCCAGTAGTATGAATCGGTACGAGCAGTACTTC. Amino acids: CASSMNRYEQYF.

This clone was found once. The chain uses TRBV6-5 and TRBJ1-1; no reliable D call. V lost 5 bases and J lost 4, with 11 bases in between. This CDR3 spans 13 amino acids. Looked up from germline, CDR1 is MNHEY and CDR2 is SVGAGI. The CDR3 DNA reads TGTGCCAGCAGTCTTCAGACGGGCACTGAAGCTTTCTTT. Encoded protein: CASSLQTGTEAFF.

This chain links TRBV5-1 with TRBJ1-1; 8 bases fit TRBD1. The CDR3 sequence is 15 residues long. Germline V gene data show CDR1 as SGHRS and CDR2 as YFSETQ. With 1 base clipped from V and 7 bases from J, the junction kept 9 bases outside the gene matches. The CDR3 protein is CASSLIDRGWGEAFF. DNA for the CDR3: TGCGCCAGCAGCTTGATAGACAGGGGATGGGGTGAAGCTTTCTTT.